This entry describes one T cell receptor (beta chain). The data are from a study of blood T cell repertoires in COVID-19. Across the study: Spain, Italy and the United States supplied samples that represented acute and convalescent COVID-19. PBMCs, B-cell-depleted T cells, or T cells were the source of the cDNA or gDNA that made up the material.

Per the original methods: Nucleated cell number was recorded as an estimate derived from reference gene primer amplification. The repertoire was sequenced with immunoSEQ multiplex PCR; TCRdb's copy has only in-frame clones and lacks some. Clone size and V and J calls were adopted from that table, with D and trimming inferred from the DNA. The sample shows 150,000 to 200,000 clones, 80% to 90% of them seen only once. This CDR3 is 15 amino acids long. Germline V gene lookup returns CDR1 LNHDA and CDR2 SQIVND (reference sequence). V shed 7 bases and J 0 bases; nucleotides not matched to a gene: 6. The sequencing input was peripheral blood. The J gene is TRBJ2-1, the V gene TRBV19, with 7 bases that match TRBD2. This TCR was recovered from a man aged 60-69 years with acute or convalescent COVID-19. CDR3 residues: CASKGGRGSYNEQFF. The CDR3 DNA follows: TGTGCCAGTAAAGGCGGGAGAGGCTCCTACAATGAGCAGTTCTTC. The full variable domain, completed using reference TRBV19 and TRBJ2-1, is DGGITQSPKYLFRKEGQNVTLSCEQNLNHDAMYWYRQDPGQGLRLIYYSQIVNDFQKGDIAEGYSVSREKKESFPLTVTSAQKNPTAFYLCASKGGRGSYNEQFFGPGTRLTVL.